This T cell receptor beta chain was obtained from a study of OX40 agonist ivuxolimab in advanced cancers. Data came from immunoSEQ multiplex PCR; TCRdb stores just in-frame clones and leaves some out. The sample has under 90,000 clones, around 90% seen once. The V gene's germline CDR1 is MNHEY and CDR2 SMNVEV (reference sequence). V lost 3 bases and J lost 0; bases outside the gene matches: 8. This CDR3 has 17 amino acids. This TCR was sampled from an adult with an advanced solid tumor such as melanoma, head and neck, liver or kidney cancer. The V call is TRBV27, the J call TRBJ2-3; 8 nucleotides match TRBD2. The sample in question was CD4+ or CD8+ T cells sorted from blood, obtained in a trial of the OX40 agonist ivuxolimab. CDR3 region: CASSFQKLAASTDTQYF. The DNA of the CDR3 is TGTGCCAGCAGTTTCCAAAAACTAGCGGCTAGCACAGATACGCAGTATTTT.